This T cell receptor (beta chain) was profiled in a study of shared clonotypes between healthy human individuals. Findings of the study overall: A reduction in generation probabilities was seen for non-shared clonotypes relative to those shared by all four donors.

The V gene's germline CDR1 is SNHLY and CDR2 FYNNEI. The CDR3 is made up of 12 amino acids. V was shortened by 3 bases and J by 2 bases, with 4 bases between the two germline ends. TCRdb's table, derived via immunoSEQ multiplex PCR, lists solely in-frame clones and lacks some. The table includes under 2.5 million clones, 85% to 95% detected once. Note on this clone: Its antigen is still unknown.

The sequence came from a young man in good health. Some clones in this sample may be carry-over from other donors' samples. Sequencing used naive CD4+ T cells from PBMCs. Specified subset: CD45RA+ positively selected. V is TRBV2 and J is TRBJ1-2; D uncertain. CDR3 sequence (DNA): TGTGCCAGCAGTGACTGGAACTATGGCTACACCTTC. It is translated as CASSDWNYGYTF. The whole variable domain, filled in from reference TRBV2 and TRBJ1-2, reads EPEVTQTPSHQVTQMGQEVILRCVPISNHLYFYWYRQILGQKVEFLVSFYNNEISEKSEIFDDQFSVERPDGSNFTLKIRSTKLEDSAMYFCASSDWNYGYTFGSGTRLTVV.